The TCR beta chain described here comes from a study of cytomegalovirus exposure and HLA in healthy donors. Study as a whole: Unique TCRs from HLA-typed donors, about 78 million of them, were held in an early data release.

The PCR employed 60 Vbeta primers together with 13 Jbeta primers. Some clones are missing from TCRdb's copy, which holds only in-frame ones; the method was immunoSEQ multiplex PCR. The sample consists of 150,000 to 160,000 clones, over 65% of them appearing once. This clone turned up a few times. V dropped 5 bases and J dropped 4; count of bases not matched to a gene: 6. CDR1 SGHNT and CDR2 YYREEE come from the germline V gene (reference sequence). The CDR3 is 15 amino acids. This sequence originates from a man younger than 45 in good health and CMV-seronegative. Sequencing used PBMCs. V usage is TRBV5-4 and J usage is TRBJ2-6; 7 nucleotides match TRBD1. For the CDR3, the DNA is TGTGCCAGCAGGCCCGACAGGGCCGGGGCCAACGTCCTGACTTTC. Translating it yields CASRPDRAGANVLTF.